The clone carrying this T cell receptor (beta chain) showed up just once. CDR3 length: 16 residues. From germline, CDR1 is LGHDT and CDR2 YNNKEL (reference sequence). The trim removed 1 base at V and 5 bases at J, leaving 6 bases unmatched. This sample is part of a study of blood T cell repertoires in COVID-19. Data came from immunoSEQ multiplex PCR; TCRdb stores just in-frame clones and leaves some out. The table shows some 97,000 clones, with roughly 92% occurring only once. Sequencing was performed on peripheral blood. The receptor's source is a man between 50 and 59 years old with active COVID-19. The chain joins TRBV3-1 (or the pseudogene TRBV3-2) to TRBJ2-3; 10 bases agree with TRBD2. The CDR3 reads CASSQVKRTSGDTQYF. In DNA, the CDR3 is TGTGCCAGCAGCCAAGTTAAAAGGACTAGCGGAGATACGCAGTATTTT.